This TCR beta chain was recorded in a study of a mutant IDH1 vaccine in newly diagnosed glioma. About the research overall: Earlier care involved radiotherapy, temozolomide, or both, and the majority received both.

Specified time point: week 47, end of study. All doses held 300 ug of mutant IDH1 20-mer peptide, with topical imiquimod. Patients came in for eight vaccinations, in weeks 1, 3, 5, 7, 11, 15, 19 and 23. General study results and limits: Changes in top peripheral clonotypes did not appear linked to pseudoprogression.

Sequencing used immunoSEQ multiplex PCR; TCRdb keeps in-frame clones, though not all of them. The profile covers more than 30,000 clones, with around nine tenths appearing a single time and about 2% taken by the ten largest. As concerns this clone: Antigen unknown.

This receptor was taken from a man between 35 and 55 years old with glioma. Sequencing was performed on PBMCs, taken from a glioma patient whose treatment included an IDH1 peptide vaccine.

CDR3 in DNA: TGTGCCAGCAGTTACGACCGGCGGACCTATGGCTACACCTTC. It is translated as CASSYDRRTYGYTF. V gene TRBV27 combines with J gene TRBJ1-2; D is uncertain. CDR3 size: 14 residues. Germline V lookup: CDR1 MNHEY, CDR2 SMNVEV (reference sequence). V was cut by 4 bases and J by 4 bases, with 13 bases left in between.